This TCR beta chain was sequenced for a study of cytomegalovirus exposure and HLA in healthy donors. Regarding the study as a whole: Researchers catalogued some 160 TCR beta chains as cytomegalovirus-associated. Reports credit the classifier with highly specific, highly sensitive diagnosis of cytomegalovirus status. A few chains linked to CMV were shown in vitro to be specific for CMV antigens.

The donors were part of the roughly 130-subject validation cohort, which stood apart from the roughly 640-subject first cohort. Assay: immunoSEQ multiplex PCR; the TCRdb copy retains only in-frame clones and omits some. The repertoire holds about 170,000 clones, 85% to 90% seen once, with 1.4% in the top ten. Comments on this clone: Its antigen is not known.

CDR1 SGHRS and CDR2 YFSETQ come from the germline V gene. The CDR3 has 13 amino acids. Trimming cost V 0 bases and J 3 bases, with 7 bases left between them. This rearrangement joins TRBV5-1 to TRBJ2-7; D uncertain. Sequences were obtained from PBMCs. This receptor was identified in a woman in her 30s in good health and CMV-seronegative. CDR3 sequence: CASSLGQYYEQYF. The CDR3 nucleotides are TGCGCCAGCAGCTTGGGCCAGTACTACGAGCAGTACTTC.